The subject of this entry is one TCR beta chain. In the original workflow: Nucleated cell counts were estimated from reference gene primer amplification. The repertoire was sequenced with immunoSEQ multiplex PCR; TCRdb's copy has only in-frame clones and lacks some. Clonal size and the V and J genes are those of that table, whereas D and trimming came from the DNA. The sample shows roughly 120,000 clones, 85% to 90% of them seen only once. Trimming shortened V by 1 base and J by 5 bases, and 8 bases separated the two germline ends. Germline V gene sequence: CDR1 LGHDT, CDR2 YNNKEL (reference sequence). This CDR3 region has 14 residues. This entry is derived from a study of blood T cell repertoires in COVID-19. Turning to the study itself: Italy, Spain and the United States were the sources of the convalescent and acute COVID-19 samples. The cDNA or gDNA used as material had been derived from T cells, B-cell-depleted T cells, or PBMCs.

J is TRBJ2-2 and V is TRBV3-1 (or the pseudogene TRBV3-2), with D possibly matching TRBD1 (5 bases). This clonotype originated in a man between 70 and 80 years old with active or convalescent COVID-19. Sequencing was done on a sample of peripheral blood. This CDR3 is CASSQVAGTGELFF. The CDR3 DNA follows: TGTGCCAGCAGCCAAGTGGCAGGGACCGGGGAGCTGTTTTTT.